This TCR beta chain was found in a study of OX40 agonist ivuxolimab in advanced cancers. This CDR3 region has 15 residues. Germline V gene sequence: CDR1 KGHSH, CDR2 LQKENI. V lost 0 bases, J lost 3 bases, and 11 bases lay in between. Some clones are missing from TCRdb's copy, which holds only in-frame ones; the method was immunoSEQ multiplex PCR. The table shows more than 85,000 clones, with 90% occurring only once. This sequence originates from an adult with an advanced solid tumor such as melanoma, head and neck, liver or kidney cancer. Sequenced material: CD4+ or CD8+ T cells sorted from blood, taken in a trial of the OX40 agonist ivuxolimab. This chain connects TRBV18 to TRBJ1-2, with D perhaps TRBD1 (6 bases). The CDR3 loop reads CASSPPARGDYGYTF. The CDR3, as DNA: TGTGCCAGCTCACCACCTGCCAGGGGAGACTATGGCTACACCTTC. The entire variable domain, with the rest obtained from reference TRBV18 and TRBJ1-2, is as follows: NAGVMQNPRHLVRRRGQEARLRCSPMKGHSHVYWYRQLPEEGLKFMVYLQKENIIDESGMPKERFSAEFPKEGPSILRIQQVVRGDSAAYFCASSPPARGDYGYTFGSGTRLTVV.